The 18 T cell receptor beta chains presented below share a single source sample, sequenced in a study of beta chain features in type 1 diabetes. Since all of the isolated RNA was reverse transcribed, expressed TCRB transcripts were what got sequenced. Produced via immunoSEQ multiplex PCR; TCRdb's table is partial and in-frame only. The profile shows around 300,000 clones, approximately 8% of them singletons. Material for sequencing was central memory CD4+ T cells from blood. The receptor set was obtained from a young woman in good health.

This clone came up a few times. The V gene is TRBV10-3, the J gene TRBJ1-1; D is unclear. Per germline, CDR1 ENHRY and CDR2 SYGVKD. V was shortened by 10 bases and J by 5 bases, with 11 bases between the two germline ends. This CDR3 comprises 11 residues. The CDR3 DNA is TGTGCCAGCAGGAGGGAGACTGAAGCTTTCTTT. This sequence encodes CASRRETEAFF.

There are a few counts of this clone. A junction boundary mismatches the germline segment, possibly from a read error. The rearrangement uses TRBV7-7 and TRBJ2-5; 11 nucleotides line up with TRBD1. The CDR3 runs to 14 residues. Germline CDR1 SSHAT, CDR2 FNYEAQ (reference sequence). CDR3 DNA: TGTGCTAGCAGCTTGGGGACAGGGGGGGAGACCCAGTACTTC. It translates to CASSLGTGGETQYF.

The chain links TRBV5-1 to TRBJ2-1, with 9 positions matching TRBD2. CDR3 length equals 14 residues. Trimming at V came to 5 bases and at J to 7 bases, leaving 7 bases not matched to a gene. Germline V gene data show CDR1 as SGHRS and CDR2 as YFSETQ. The CDR3 loop reads CASSGTSRRNEQFF. The CDR3, as DNA: TGCGCCAGCAGTGGGACTAGCAGGCGGAATGAGCAGTTCTTC. The full variable domain, rest sourced from reference TRBV5-1 and TRBJ2-1, is KAGVTQTPRYLIKTRGQQVTLSCSPISGHRSVSWYQQTPGQGLQFLFEYFSETQRNKGNFPGRFSGRQFSNSRSEMNVSTLELGDSALYLCASSGTSRRNEQFFGPGTRLTVL.

The chain has TRBV5-1 and TRBJ1-1; TRBD1 might be the D (5 bases). Germline-derived CDR1 and CDR2 are SGHRS and YFSETQ. The CDR3 extends over 19 amino acids. Trimming took off 6 bases at V and 5 bases at J, with 32 bases between the two ends. The CDR3, as DNA: TGCGCCAGCACCCCCTACCGGGATGGAAAGCTTGGGGACGGAACTGAAGCTTTCTTT. Translated, it gives CASTPYRDGKLGDGTEAFF.

The chain is built from TRBV4-2 and TRBJ2-7; TRBD2 matches at 8 bases. J lost 4 bases, V lost 1 base, and 9 bases had no gene match. Germline lookup yields CDR1 LGHNA and CDR2 YNFKEQ. The CDR3 has 16 residues. This CDR3 is CASSQAGTSGRYEQYF. In DNA, the CDR3 is TGTGCCAGCAGCCAAGCGGGTACTAGCGGTAGATACGAGCAGTACTTC.

This clone was detected only a few times. The J gene is TRBJ2-1, the V gene TRBV7-2; 8 bases map to TRBD1. The CDR3 runs 13 residues. V shed 4 bases and J 8 bases; nucleotides not matched to a gene: 4. Germline CDR1 reads SGHTA; CDR2 reads FQGNSA. In nucleotides, the CDR3 is TGTGCCAGCAGCTCCCGACAGGGGTATGAGCAGTTCTTC. Protein sequence: CASSSRQGYEQFF.

This clone was seen more than once but under ten times. This chain links TRBV7-2 with TRBJ2-1, with 10 nucleotides matching TRBD2. J gave up 10 bases and V 2 bases, and 11 bases lay outside the gene matches. The CDR3 runs to 16 residues. Per germline, CDR1 SGHTA and CDR2 FQGNSA. CDR3 residues: CASSLSRLAGEGEQFF. The CDR3 DNA reads TGTGCCAGCAGCTTATCCCGTCTAGCGGGAGAAGGGGAGCAGTTCTTC.

The chain combines TRBV9 with TRBJ1-2; D unresolved. This CDR3 has 13 residues. In germline, CDR1 is SGDLS, CDR2 YYNGEE. Trimming removed 8 bases at V and 0 bases at J, with 11 bases between. CDR3 region: CASGRIANYGYTF. CDR3 nucleotide sequence: TGTGCCAGTGGACGGATAGCTAACTATGGCTACACCTTC.

Only a few counts were recorded for this clone. This sequence joins TRBV6-1 and TRBJ2-3; D is unclear. Germline V gene lookup returns CDR1 MNHNS and CDR2 SASEGT. V gave up 10 bases and J gave up 3 bases, with 20 bases separating them. The length of the CDR3 is 15 residues. CDR3 sequence reads: CATAQDFGLTDTQYF. The CDR3, as DNA: TGTGCCACCGCCCAGGATTTTGGGTTGACAGATACGCAGTATTTT.

The chain has TRBV2 and TRBJ1-4; the D gene is possibly TRBD1 (5 bases). This CDR3 is built from 15 residues. V lost 6 bases to trimming and J lost 1 base, with 12 bases between them. From germline, CDR1 is SNHLY and CDR2 FYNNEI. The CDR3 is CASRALGVTNEKLFF. CDR3 DNA sequence: TGTGCCAGCAGAGCCCTGGGGGTAACTAATGAAAAACTGTTTTTT.

The V and J genes are TRBV5-6 and TRBJ2-2; D gene ambiguous. Germline V gene data show CDR1 as SGHDT and CDR2 as YYEEEE. This CDR3 comprises 15 residues. The ends were cut back, 4 bases at V and 7 bases at J, with 17 bases in the middle. CDR3 loop: CASSDNLWSRGELFF. The CDR3 DNA is TGTGCCAGCAGCGATAATCTATGGAGCCGCGGGGAGCTGTTTTTT.

The J gene is TRBJ1-2, the V gene TRBV9, with D uncertain. Germline V gene lookup returns CDR1 SGDLS and CDR2 YYNGEE. This CDR3 contains 15 residues. Trimming removed 3 bases at V and 0 bases at J, with 12 bases between. CDR3 sequence (DNA): TGTGCCAGCAGCGCGACGTCCGGGACTAACTATGGCTACACCTTC. Protein: CASSATSGTNYGYTF.

The chain employs TRBV11-3 and TRBJ1-5; 8 nucleotides agree with TRBD1. J lost 7 bases, V lost 3 bases, and 5 bases had no gene match. CDR1 and CDR2 (germline): SGHNT, YENEEA. CDR3 length: 14 amino acids. The chain's CDR3 is CASSFQGAEQPQHF. Written as DNA, the CDR3 is TGTGCCAGCAGCTTTCAGGGGGCAGAGCAGCCCCAGCATTTT.

In its sample, this clone was seen a few times. The rearrangement uses TRBV4-3 and TRBJ2-7; 9 positions match TRBD1. The CDR3 length is 16 residues. CDR1 and CDR2 from the germline V gene are LGHNA and YSLEER. The ends lost 3 bases at V and 5 bases at J; junction bases unmatched: 11. CDR3 coding DNA: TGCGCCAGCAGCCACTATACCGGGACAGGGAGGAACGAGCAGTACTTC. This translates into CASSHYTGTGRNEQYF.

The CDR3 loop reads CASSLPVLAGSYNEQFF. Written as DNA, the CDR3 is TGTGCCAGCAGCTTGCCCGTACTAGCGGGCTCCTACAATGAGCAGTTCTTC. The V call is TRBV5-6, the J call TRBJ2-1; 9 bases align to TRBD2. Losses at the gene ends were 1 base for V and 0 bases for J; bases not matched to a gene: 5. CDR3 size: 17 residues. Per germline, CDR1 SGHDT and CDR2 YYEEEE.

This clone was seen at least ten times. V gene TRBV27 combines with J gene TRBJ2-7; D gene uncertain. Looked up from germline, CDR1 is MNHEY and CDR2 is SMNVEV (reference sequence). V was cut by 6 bases and J by 2 bases, with 11 bases left in between. The CDR3 totals 13 residues. DNA of the CDR3: TGTGCCAGCAGGCCTCGACGGACCTACGAGCAGTACGTC. Protein product: CASRPRRTYEQYV.

In this sample, this clone turned up many times. The chain joins TRBV29-1 to TRBJ2-2; maybe TRBD2 (5 bases). With 6 bases removed from V and 6 bases from J, the gap between germline ends came to 26 bases. Germline CDR1 and CDR2: SQVTM and ANQGSEA. The CDR3 spans 17 residues. This CDR3 is CSVERSGLNDGAGELFF. The DNA of the CDR3 is TGCAGCGTCGAAAGGTCCGGGCTCAATGACGGGGCCGGGGAGCTGTTTTTT.

This clone was seen repeatedly, ten times or more. V is TRBV28 and J is TRBJ2-2; 11 bases fit TRBD2. Trimming removed 6 bases from V and 4 bases from J; junction bases left unmatched: 1. Germline V gene lookup returns CDR1 MDHEN and CDR2 SYDVKM. CDR3 length: 14 residues. The CDR3 sequence is CASSTSGSTGELFF. CDR3 nucleotides: TGTGCCAGCAGCACTAGCGGGAGCACCGGGGAGCTGTTTTTT.